Listed below are T cell receptor beta chains from one sample, sequenced in a study of blood T cell repertoires in COVID-19. Profiled with immunoSEQ multiplex PCR; TCRdb holds only in-frame clones, not every one. The repertoire holds over 65,000 clones, with 90% as singletons. The sample consisted of peripheral blood. The origin of the receptors is a human donor in a cohort sampled during active COVID-19. The CDR3 runs from the conserved cysteine through the conserved F or W. A D gene is named only where the DNA matches it firmly. Expanded clones get a size class; other rows say once, few or many, or leave the size out.

TRBV5-4	.	14	.	TRBJ2-4	TGTGCCAGCAGCTTCGAGGGAACTCAAAACATTCAGTACTTC	CASSFEGTQNIQYF
TRBV9	.	14	.	TRBJ1-1	TGTGCCAGCAGCGTAGGAGGGCAGAACACTGAAGCTTTCTTT	CASSVGGQNTEAFF
TRBV5-4	.	16	.	TRBJ2-1	TGTGCCAGCAGCAGAGAAGGGACCAATTCACGGGGGGAGCAGTTCTTC	CASSREGTNSRGEQFF
TRBV11-3	TRBD1	15	.	TRBJ2-7	TGTGCCAGCAGCTTAGGCACAGGGGGATCCTACGAGCAGTACTTC	CASSLGTGGSYEQYF
TRBV5-1	.	16	.	TRBJ2-3	TGCGCCAGCAGCTTGGCGGACAGGGAGGGGTCGTATACGCAGTATTTT	CASSLADREGSYTQYF
TRBV5-6	.	15	.	TRBJ2-2	TGTGCCAGCAGCATACGGGGACACAACACCGGGGAGCTGTTTTTT	CASSIRGHNTGELFF
TRBV5-8	TRBD1	14	.	TRBJ1-1	TGTGCCAGCAGCCTTGACAGGGGTGGCACTGAAGCTTTCTTT	CASSLDRGGTEAFF
TRBV6-2/TRBV6-3	.	14	.	TRBJ1-2	TGTGCCAGCAGTTACTTTGCGGACTCCTATGGCTACACCTTC	CASSYFADSYGYTF
TRBV5-6	TRBD2	18	.	TRBJ2-3	TGTGCCAGCAGCTTGGCCGGACTAGCGGGGGGGCGTGGGGATACGCAGTATTTT	CASSLAGLAGGRGDTQYF
TRBV7-9	.	13	.	TRBJ1-1	TGTGCCAGCAGCAGCGACAGGTGGACTGAAGCTTTCTTT	CASSSDRWTEAFF
TRBV5-1	.	15	.	TRBJ2-5	TGCGCCAGCAGCTTGGTTGCCAGGGTCGAAGAGACCCAGTACTTC	CASSLVARVEETQYF
TRBV12-3/TRBV12-4	.	12	.	TRBJ2-5	TGTGCCGTACGAGGGATCCAAGAGACCCAGTACTTC	CAVRGIQETQYF
TRBV9	.	15	.	TRBJ1-4	TGTGCCAGCAGCGTAGAGGGGTCCCCCAATGAAAAACTGTTTTTT	CASSVEGSPNEKLFF
TRBV12-3/TRBV12-4	.	12	.	TRBJ2-5	TGTGCCAGCAGTTTTTTCGGGACTCTTATCTACTTC	CASSFFGTLIYF
TRBV9	.	13	.	TRBJ2-5	TGTGCCAGCAGCGTATCTTCGCAAGAGACCCAGTACTTC	CASSVSSQETQYF
TRBV10-3	.	15	.	TRBJ1-1	TGTGCCATCAGGGGGGGAGGGGCAGGAAGGACTGAAGCTTTCTTT	CAIRGGGAGRTEAFF
TRBV4-1	TRBD2	18	.	TRBJ2-3	TGCGCCAGCAGCCAACCCTCGGGACTACCACCACGCGCGGATACGCAGTATTTT	CASSQPSGLPPRADTQYF
TRBV11-2	TRBD1	12	.	TRBJ1-2	TGTGCCAGCAGGGAGGGACAGTTAAGCTACACCTTC	CASREGQLSYTF
TRBV19	TRBD1	12	.	TRBJ1-6	TGTGCCAGTAGACAGGGGAGTTCACCCCTCCACTTT	CASRQGSSPLHF
TRBV19	.	14	few	TRBJ1-5	TGTGCCAGTAGTATCCAGGGCGGGGGGCAGCCCCAGCATTTT	CASSIQGGGQPQHF
TRBV19	.	14	.	TRBJ2-2	TGTGCCAGTAGTATTTCCTTCTACACCGGGGAGCTGTTTTTT	CASSISFYTGELFF
TRBV7-9	.	17	.	TRBJ2-1	TGTGCCAGCAGCTTAGAGCGACTGGGGAGCTCCTACAATGAGCAGTTCTTC	CASSLERLGSSYNEQFF
TRBV10-3	.	13	once	TRBJ1-5	TGTGCCATCAGCCCGCGCGGCAACCAGCCCCAGCATTTT	CAISPRGNQPQHF
TRBV4-2	TRBD1	16	.	TRBJ2-4	TGTGCCAGCAGCTCCACAGGGGGCGCCTACGGGGACATTCAGTACTTC	CASSSTGGAYGDIQYF
TRBV7-6	TRBD1	16	.	TRBJ2-7	TGTGCCAGCAGCTTACGGACAGGCATCGCTGTTTACGAGCAGTACTTC	CASSLRTGIAVYEQYF
TRBV7-2	TRBD1	16	.	TRBJ1-1	TGTGCCAGCAGCTTAGGGGACAGGGACCTTACCACTGAAGCTTTCTTT	CASSLGDRDLTTEAFF
TRBV5-1	TRBD1	16	.	TRBJ1-6	TGCGCCAGCAGCTTGGAAACCGGGACAGGCCCAGGACCCCTCCACTTT	CASSLETGTGPGPLHF
TRBV5-1	.	14	.	TRBJ2-5	TGCGCCAGCAGCTTGGCAGGTTCAGGAGAGACCCAGTACTTC	CASSLAGSGETQYF
TRBV5-1	.	14	.	TRBJ1-1	TGCGCCAGCAGAATCGTAACAGGCAACACTGAAGCTTTCTTT	CASRIVTGNTEAFF
TRBV6-6	.	14	.	TRBJ1-1	TGTGCCGTGGGGCAGCCACCATTGAACACTGAAGCTTTCTTT	CAVGQPPLNTEAFF
TRBV30	.	15	.	TRBJ2-1	TGTGCCTGGAGTGTACCAGCGGGCTCCTACAATGAGCAGTTCTTC	CAWSVPAGSYNEQFF
TRBV5-4	TRBD1	16	.	TRBJ1-5	TGTGCCAGCAGCTGGGGCGGGGGACAGGGCAATCAGCCCCAGCATTTT	CASSWGGGQGNQPQHF
TRBV30	.	11	.	TRBJ1-2	TGTGCCTGGAGTGGCTACAGCAACTACACCTTC	CAWSGYSNYTF
TRBV11-2	TRBD1	13	.	TRBJ2-7	TGTGCCAGCAGGCGACAGGGTTCCTACGAGCAGTACTTC	CASRRQGSYEQYF
TRBV2	TRBD2	15	.	TRBJ2-5	TGTGCCAGCAGGGGGGGACTAGCGGGGAGGGAGACCCAGTACTTC	CASRGGLAGRETQYF
TRBV5-5	TRBD1	14	medium-sized	TRBJ2-2	TGTGCCAGCAGGTCAACAGGGGCTGGCGGGGAGCTGTTTTTT	CASRSTGAGGELFF
TRBV9	TRBD1	15	once	TRBJ1-1	TGTGCCAGCAGCGCGACAGGGGGCGCGGACACTGAAGCTTTCTTT	CASSATGGADTEAFF
TRBV28	.	16	.	TRBJ2-7	TGTGCCAGCAGTTTATGGGTGGGCAGGGCGAGCCACGAGCAGTACTTC	CASSLWVGRASHEQYF
TRBV3-1/TRBV3-2	.	15	many	TRBJ1-6	TGTGCCAGCATTCTGCAGACTTACTATAATTCACCCCTCCACTTT	CASILQTYYNSPLHF
TRBV6-5	.	12	.	TRBJ2-1	TGTGCCAGCGCCGGCGGAGCGAATGAGCAGTTCTTC	CASAGGANEQFF
TRBV6-5	.	12	.	TRBJ1-2	TGTGCCAGCAGTACCCCAGGGCATGGCTACACCTTC	CASSTPGHGYTF
TRBV6-5	TRBD1	15	.	TRBJ1-6	TGTGCCAGCGGACCGTCTACAGGGGGTAATTCACCCCTCCACTTT	CASGPSTGGNSPLHF
TRBV4-3	.	15	.	TRBJ1-1	TGCGCCAGCAGCCAAGATCAGGGCATGAACACTGAAGCTTTCTTT	CASSQDQGMNTEAFF
TRBV5-8	.	15	once	TRBJ2-7	TGTGCCAGCAGCTTGTTTGTGGTCAGATCCTACGAGCAGTACTTC	CASSLFVVRSYEQYF
TRBV30	.	13	.	TRBJ1-1	TGTGCCTGGAGCGACAGACTGAACACTGAAGCTTTCTTT	CAWSDRLNTEAFF
TRBV2	.	16	.	TRBJ1-1	TGTGCCAGCAGGGGAGGAAGGGTTTTGACCAACACTGAAGCTTTCTTT	CASRGGRVLTNTEAFF
TRBV6-2/TRBV6-3	TRBD1	17	.	TRBJ2-5	TGTGCCAGCAGTTACGGACAGGCATTTAGGGGGCAAGAGACCCAGTACTTC	CASSYGQAFRGQETQYF